The sequence of this TCR beta chain was determined in a study of blood T cell repertoires in COVID-19. CDR1 is LGHNA, CDR2 YNFKEQ, per germline. The CDR3 covers 16 residues. V was clipped by 5 bases and J by 1 base; unmatched bases: 9. Some clones are missing from TCRdb's copy, which holds only in-frame ones; the method was immunoSEQ multiplex PCR. The sample lists around 400,000 clones; about 87% were seen once. Sequenced input: peripheral blood. This TCR derives from a woman aged 55-70 years with COVID-19, enrolled during active disease. The chain couples TRBV4-2 to TRBJ2-3, with TRBD2 matching 7 bases. The CDR3 protein is CASSKRQRGGTDTQYF. The CDR3 DNA sequence: TGTGCCAGCAGCAAAAGGCAGCGGGGAGGCACAGATACGCAGTATTTT.